The 12 T cell receptor beta chains reported below all come from one sample, sequenced in a study of Graves' ophthalmopathy and Graves' hyperthyroidism. Transcripts of RNA were the source for amplifying TCR beta CDR3 regions. The first round was an RT-PCR with HTBI primers, and the second round was a multiplex PCR. TCRdb redid the calling of the multiplex PCR reads with MiXCR, one entry per CDR3 protein. The sample lists about 210,000 distinct CDR3 sequences, roughly 29% occurring once. The sequenced sample was peripheral blood. The receptor set was obtained from a man in his fifties with Graves' ophthalmopathy.

The table lists this clonotype with many counts. J is TRBJ2-2 and V is TRBV20-1; D perhaps matches TRBD2 (5 bases). There are 14 residues in the CDR3. CDR1 is DFQATT, CDR2 SNEGSKA, per germline (reference sequence). Trimming left V 3 bases short and J 7 bases short, with 15 bases between. The CDR3 here is CSARPATSGGELFF. As DNA, the CDR3 is TGCAGTGCTAGGCCCGCCACTAGTGGCGGGGAGCTGTTTTTT.

This clonotype was counted ten times or more. A much larger clone differs from this one at a single base, so this may be a read error. This chain uses TRBV12-3 or TRBV12-4 with TRBJ2-2, with 7 bases matching TRBD1. This CDR3 has 13 amino acids. Here the CDR3 reads CSGTGASTGELFF. CDR3 in DNA: TGTTCCGGAACAGGGGCGAGCACCGGGGAGCTGTTTTTT.

This clonotype has just a few counts. V is TRBV6-5 and J is TRBJ1-1, with TRBD1 as a possible D gene (5 bases). The CDR3 has 14 residues. Germline CDR1 is MNHEY and CDR2 is SVGAGI. Trimming pared 2 bases from V and 4 bases from J, leaving 11 bases between. This chain's CDR3 is CASSYGRVVTEAFF. The CDR3 nucleotides are TGTGCCAGCAGTTACGGCAGGGTGGTCACTGAAGCTTTCTTT.

The sample holds many counts of this clonotype. The chain links TRBV4-1 to TRBJ2-2, with D tentatively TRBD2 (5 bases). V lost 0 bases and J 0 bases, leaving 11 bases between the germline ends. Germline CDR1 and CDR2: MGHRA and YSYEKL. CDR3 length: 17 amino acids. The CDR3 DNA sequence: TGCGCCAGCAGCCAAGATAGGAGCGGTACGAACACCGGGGAGCTGTTTTTT. Protein sequence: CASSQDRSGTNTGELFF.

The chain carries TRBV7-2 and TRBJ2-2; TRBD2 matches at 7 bases. Germline assignment: CDR1 SGHTA and CDR2 FQGNSA. J lost 6 bases, V lost 3 bases, and 1 base had no gene match. This CDR3 contains 13 residues. The CDR3 spells CASSFSGAGELFF. In DNA form, the CDR3 reads TGTGCCAGCAGCTTCAGCGGGGCCGGGGAGCTGTTTTTT.

In its sample, this clonotype was seen many times. V usage is TRBV12-3 or TRBV12-4 and J usage is TRBJ2-5, with TRBD1 matching over 7 bases. The CDR3 runs 15 residues. With V trimmed by 3 bases and J by 6 bases, 10 bases remained unmatched. CDR3 loop: CASSFGEGGKKTQYF. CDR3 bases: TGTGCCAGCAGTTTCGGGGAAGGGGGCAAGAAGACCCAGTACTTC.

This clonotype was seen repeatedly, ten times or more. The J gene is TRBJ1-2, the V gene TRBV28, with D uncertain. V was pared by 6 bases and J by 3 bases, with 8 bases between. The CDR3 is 12 amino acids. Germline CDR1 reads MDHEN; CDR2 reads SYDVKM. CDR3 amino acids: CASRKTDYGYTF. CDR3 DNA sequence: TGTGCCAGCAGGAAAACCGACTATGGCTACACCTTC.

This clonotype was seen ten or more times. This chain uses TRBV20-1 with TRBJ1-2; unclear D gene. Germline V lookup: CDR1 DFQATT, CDR2 SNEGSKA (reference sequence). The CDR3 covers 11 residues. Trimming stripped 3 bases from V and 5 bases from J, with 7 bases between. CDR3 nucleotide sequence: TGCAGTGCTAGGAGGCCTTATGGCTACACCTTC. Translated, it gives CSARRPYGYTF.

This clonotype was observed at least ten times. The genes are TRBV9 and TRBJ2-5; 9 bases match TRBD2. With V trimmed by 2 bases and J by 5 bases, 10 bases remained unmatched. Germline V gene lookup returns CDR1 SGDLS and CDR2 YYNGEE. The CDR3 has 16 amino acids. This CDR3 is CASSVSGSTVGETQYF. In DNA form, the CDR3 reads TGTGCCAGCAGCGTTAGCGGGAGTACGGTCGGGGAGACCCAGTACTTC.

In its sample, this clonotype was seen once. As DNA, the CDR3 is TGTGCCAGCAGAAGGGGAACAGGGTTGGTAACTGAAGCTTTCTTT. Encoded protein: CASRRGTGLVTEAFF. The gene calls are TRBV12-3 or TRBV12-4 and TRBJ1-1, with D possibly being TRBD1 (6 bases). Between the trimmed V and J ends, which lost 6 bases and 5 bases, there was a span of 19 bases. This CDR3 is built from 15 residues.

The chain links TRBV12-3 or TRBV12-4 to TRBJ2-5; no clear D. The CDR3 consists of 15 residues. V shed 4 bases and J shed 7 bases, with 19 bases lying between them. CDR3 coding DNA: TGTGCCAGCAGTTCGTGGTTGGCAGCCCTCACGACCCAGTACTTC. Residues: CASSSWLAALTTQYF.

The count of this clonotype is one. The chain recombines TRBV12-3 or TRBV12-4 with TRBJ1-2; no clear D gene. The ends were cut back, 6 bases at V and 6 bases at J, with 11 bases in the middle. The CDR3 extends over 12 amino acids. The CDR3 region is CASSSSLDGYTF. The DNA for the CDR3 is TGTGCCAGCAGCTCGAGTCTTGATGGCTACACCTTC.